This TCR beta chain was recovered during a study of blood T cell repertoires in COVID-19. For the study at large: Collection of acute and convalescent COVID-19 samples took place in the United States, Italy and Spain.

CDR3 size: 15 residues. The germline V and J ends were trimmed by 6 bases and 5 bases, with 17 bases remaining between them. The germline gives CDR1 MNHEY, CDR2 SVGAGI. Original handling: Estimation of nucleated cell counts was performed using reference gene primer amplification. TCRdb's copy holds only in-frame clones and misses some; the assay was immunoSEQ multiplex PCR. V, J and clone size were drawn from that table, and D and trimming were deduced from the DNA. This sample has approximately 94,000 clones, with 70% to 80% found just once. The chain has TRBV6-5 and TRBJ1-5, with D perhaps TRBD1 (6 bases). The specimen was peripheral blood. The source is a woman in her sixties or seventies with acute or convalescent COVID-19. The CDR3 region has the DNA TGTGCCAGCAGCTTGGACAGCTCTCGTGATCAGCCCCAGCATTTT. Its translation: CASSLDSSRDQPQHF.